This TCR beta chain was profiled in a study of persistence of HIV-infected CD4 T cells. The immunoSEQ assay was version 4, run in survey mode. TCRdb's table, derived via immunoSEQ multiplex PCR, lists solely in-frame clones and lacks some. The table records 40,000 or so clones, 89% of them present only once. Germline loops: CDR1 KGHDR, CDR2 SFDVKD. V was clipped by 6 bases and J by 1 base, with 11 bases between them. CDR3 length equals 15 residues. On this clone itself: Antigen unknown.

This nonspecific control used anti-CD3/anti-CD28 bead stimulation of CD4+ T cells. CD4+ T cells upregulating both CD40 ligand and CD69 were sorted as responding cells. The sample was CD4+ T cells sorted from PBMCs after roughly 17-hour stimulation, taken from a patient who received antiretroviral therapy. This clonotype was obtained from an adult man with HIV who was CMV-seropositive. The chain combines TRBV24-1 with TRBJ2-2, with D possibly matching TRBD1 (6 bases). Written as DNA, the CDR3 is TGTGCCACCAGTCTTCAACAGGGGAACACCGGGGAGCTGTTTTTT. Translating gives CATSLQQGNTGELFF.